This T cell receptor beta chain was captured by sequencing in a study of T cells in Graves' hyperthyroidism and ophthalmopathy. This clonotype has just a few counts. What it recognizes is unknown. Trimming removed 1 base at V and 1 base at J, with 4 bases between. This CDR3 region has 14 residues. CDR1 SEHNR and CDR2 FQNEAQ come from the germline V gene (reference sequence). RNA transcripts yielded amplified TCR beta CDR3 regions. RT-PCR in the first round (using the HTBI primer set) targeted the TCR CDR3. TCRdb re-called the multiplex PCR reads with MiXCR, one entry per CDR3 protein. The table shows about 640,000 distinct CDR3 sequences, with around 20% occurring only once. Study conclusions and caveats: In blood, most of the thyroid clonotypes expanded above 0.001 were also present.

The chain recombines TRBV7-9 with TRBJ1-4, with unresolved D. The sequenced sample consisted of blood. This sequence originates from a young man with Graves' ophthalmopathy. The CDR3 sequence: CASSLGKTNEKLFF. The CDR3 nucleotides are TGTGCCAGCAGCTTAGGGAAAACTAATGAAAAACTGTTTTTT. Using reference TRBV7-9 and TRBJ1-4 for the parts outside the CDR3, the full variable domain is DTGVSQNPRHKITKRGQNVTFRCDPISEHNRLYWYRQTLGQGPEFLTYFQNEAQLEKSRLLSDRFSAERPKGSFSTLEIQRTEQGDSAMYLCASSLGKTNEKLFFGSGTQLSVL.